This T cell receptor (beta chain) was captured by sequencing in a study of T cells after yellow fever vaccination. The CDR3 is 14 residues long. V lost 2 bases and J lost 1, with 10 bases in between. CDR1 SGHNT and CDR2 YYREEE come from the germline V gene (reference sequence). Study-wide points: Most clones from primary vaccination were detected again post-booster (just under 97% CD4, roughly 90% CD8).

This clonotype has more than one count but fewer than ten. Its antigen is undetermined. TCRdb itself ran the 5' RACE reads through MiXCR, one entry per CDR3 protein. The data contain 100,000 to 150,000 distinct CDR3 sequences, around 9.8% of them singletons. This receptor was taken from a man aged 18 to 30 who received the YFV17D yellow fever vaccine. Sequenced here: CD8+ T cells sorted from PBMCs, sampled on the day of the yellow fever booster vaccination. This chain connects TRBV5-4 to TRBJ2-7, with D perhaps matching TRBD1 (6 bases). The DNA for the CDR3 is TGTGCCAGCAGCTTTAAGGACAGATCCTACGAGCAGTACTTC. Protein product: CASSFKDRSYEQYF.